The T cell receptor beta chain under discussion was sequenced for a study of blood T cell repertoires in COVID-19. Study-level background: Samples of COVID-19 (acute and convalescent) were obtained from the United States, Italy and Spain. The cDNA or gDNA used as material had been derived from T cells, B-cell-depleted T cells, or PBMCs.

The length of the CDR3 is 16 residues. In germline, CDR1 is MGHRA, CDR2 YSYEKL. V dropped 0 bases and J dropped 6; count of bases not matched to a gene: 5. Original processing methods: Amplification from reference gene primers served as the basis for estimated nucleated cell counts. The repertoire was sequenced with immunoSEQ multiplex PCR; TCRdb's copy has only in-frame clones and lacks some. V and J calls and clone size are given by that table; D and trimming were obtained from the DNA. This table holds 100,000 to 150,000 clones, 85% found once. The source of this sequence is a woman over 75 with acute or convalescent COVID-19. The sample consisted of peripheral blood. The chain joins TRBV4-1 to TRBJ2-1; 10 bases match TRBD2. This CDR3 reads CASSQDASGGGNEQFF. The CDR3 DNA reads TGCGCCAGCAGCCAAGATGCAAGCGGGGGGGGCAATGAGCAGTTCTTC.